The TCR beta chain described here comes from a study of blood T cell repertoires in COVID-19 (dated by TCRdb to 2018 to 2020). For the study in its entirety: Samples from collaborators originated in the United States, Italy and Spain and spanned both the acute and convalescent phases of COVID-19. The prospective study material was composed of cDNA or gDNA derived from T cells, B-cell-depleted T cells, or PBMCs. The dataset comprised deeply sampled blood TCRbeta repertoires from subjects exposed to, actively infected with, or recovered from COVID-19. The repertoires were made available in a free public database intended to serve as a resource for research on the immune response to SARS-CoV-2. The samples were drawn from two sources: the first 160 participants of the ongoing ImmuneRACE study, and 1,200 or so subjects contributed by 6 global collaborators. Sample metadata almost always included a de-identified subject ID, COVID-19 status, age in years and sex. HLA class I and class II types, where available, came from metadata supplied by the sample provider rather than from assay-based typing. Here is what the overall study found, with its caveats: How much clinical and demographic metadata was included differed by source and by participant, and the metadata was provided uncurated.

TCRbeta CDR3 regions were amplified from genomic DNA by means of the immunoSEQ Assay, a bias-controlled multiplex PCR. In the paper's pipeline: Within the assay, amplification of reference gene primers was used to estimate how many nucleated cells each sample contained. Sequence reads were collapsed and filtered to measure the absolute abundance of every unique TCRbeta CDR3 rearrangement. For each sample, productive Simpson clonality was calculated as the square root of Simpson's diversity index across productive rearrangements. What TCRdb holds here is the immuneACCESS table cut down to in-frame rearrangements. Part of the clones is not present; checked against another copy, under half of the missing clones reflect an unresolved V gene, and the others are unexplained. Clonal size and the V and J genes are those of that table, whereas D and trimming came from the DNA. Across this sample there are fewer than 250,000 clones, with roughly four fifths seen only once. The ten largest clones represent 4% to 5% of the sample.

From the cysteine through the phenylalanine, the CDR3 covers 12 amino acids. Only the CDR3 DNA stays, 36 bases, in frame from base 1. V is cut by 2 bases and J by 8 bases, and the space between the germline ends is 9 bases. According to the germline V gene (reference sequence), CDR1 reads MNHNY and CDR2 reads SVGAGI. Collaborating institutions collected whole blood in K2EDTA tubes following their own protocols. For TCRbeta analysis, collaborators shipped samples as frozen whole blood, isolated PBMCs, or DNA extracted from either of those sample types. About this clone itself: Its antigen is unknown. No much larger clone exists at a distance of one base, and base qualities are not known.

This TCR was recovered from a woman in her 70s with acute or convalescent COVID-19. The sample taken for sequencing was peripheral blood. This receptor chain uses TRBV6-6 and TRBJ1-1, with the D gene uncertain. The CDR3 has the sequence CASSYGQTEAFF. DNA sequence: TGTGCCAGCAGTTACGGGCAGACGGAAGCTTTCTTT.